The 21 T cell receptor beta chains given below trace back to one sample, sequenced in a study of T cells in Graves' hyperthyroidism and ophthalmopathy. RNA transcripts gave rise to amplified TCR beta CDR3 regions. Initially, a first-round RT-PCR of the TCR CDR3 employed the HTBI primer set. MiXCR was run by TCRdb on the multiplex PCR reads, yielding one entry per CDR3 protein. This repertoire shows approximately 600,000 distinct CDR3 sequences, under 25% found once; its top ten account for under 35%. Source material: blood. These receptor sequences come from a man aged 25-45 years with Graves' ophthalmopathy.

A word on this clonotype: One end of the junction varies from germline; a read error may be responsible. The chain has TRBV28 and TRBJ1-1; D uncertain. This CDR3 is built from 14 residues. Germline V gene data show CDR1 as MDHEN and CDR2 as SYDVKM. CDR3 loop: CASSPPRENAEAFF. The CDR3 DNA follows: TGTGCCAGCAGCCCCCCCCGGGAGAACGCTGAAGCTTTCTTT. Full variable domain (rest looked up from reference TRBV28 and TRBJ1-1): DVKVTQSSRYLVKRTGEKVFLECVQDMDHENMFWYRQDPGLGLRLIYFSYDVKMKEKGDIPEGYSVSREKKERFSLILESASTNQTSMYLCASSPPRENAEAFFGQGTRLTVV.

This chain uses TRBV14 with TRBJ2-7; 7 bases align to TRBD2. This CDR3 spans 16 amino acids. V lost 2 bases, J lost 0 bases, and 7 bases stayed unmatched. Per germline, CDR1 SGHDN and CDR2 FVKESK. The CDR3 loop reads CASSQRLAEFSYEQYF. DNA of the CDR3: TGTGCCAGCAGCCAAAGGCTAGCGGAGTTCTCCTACGAGCAGTACTTC.

This chain connects TRBV7-9 to TRBJ2-5; D gene ambiguous. The germline CDR1 and CDR2 sequences are SEHNR and FQNEAQ (reference sequence). This CDR3 region has 14 residues. V was shortened by 1 base and J by 5 bases, with 11 bases between the two germline ends. CDR3 sequence reads: CASSLVGPVETQYF. In DNA, the CDR3 is TGTGCCAGCAGCTTAGTAGGGCCCGTTGAGACCCAGTACTTC.

The genes are TRBV11-2 and TRBJ2-5; tentative D call: TRBD2 (6 bases). Deletions cut 3 bases from V and 0 bases from J, with 8 bases between. Germline V gene sequence: CDR1 SGHAT, CDR2 FQNNGV. CDR3 length: 14 residues. CDR3 protein: CASSFWDYQETQYF. DNA for the CDR3: TGTGCCAGCAGCTTCTGGGACTACCAAGAGACCCAGTACTTC.

This clonotype was seen repeatedly, ten times or more. The rearrangement joins TRBV5-1 to TRBJ2-5; D call uncertain. V was cut by 2 bases and J by 2 bases, with 16 bases left in between. Germline V gene data show CDR1 as SGHRS and CDR2 as YFSETQ. The CDR3 is made up of 16 amino acids. CDR3 loop: CASSFANEVGQETQYF. Here the CDR3 DNA reads TGCGCCAGCAGCTTTGCGAACGAGGTCGGACAAGAGACCCAGTACTTC.

Only a few counts were recorded for this clonotype. The V gene is TRBV5-1, the J gene TRBJ2-3; D is uncertain. CDR3 length: 13 amino acids. CDR1 and CDR2 from the germline V gene are SGHRS and YFSETQ. V dropped 4 bases and J dropped 6 bases, with 12 bases sitting between them. The CDR3 region is CASSPGILDTQYF. For the CDR3, the DNA is TGCGCCAGCAGCCCCGGTATACTGGATACGCAGTATTTT.

The CDR3 sequence is CSASAAGYWSETQYF. CDR3 sequence (DNA): TGCAGTGCTAGTGCGGCGGGATATTGGTCAGAGACCCAGTACTTC. V is TRBV20-1 and J is TRBJ2-5; the D gene is possibly TRBD2 (6 bases). The V gene lost 3 bases and the J gene lost 4 bases, with 18 bases spanning the gap. CDR3 size: 15 residues. Germline V CDR1 and CDR2: DFQATT, SNEGSKA (reference sequence).

The chain couples TRBV19 to TRBJ2-2, with TRBD1 matching over 10 bases. V was clipped by 2 bases and J by 3 bases; unmatched bases: 6. The germline gives CDR1 LNHDA, CDR2 SQIVND (reference sequence). CDR3 length: 17 residues. The CDR3 DNA is TGTGCCAGTAGTATATGGACAGGGGGACCGGACACCGGGGAGCTGTTTTTT. Amino acids: CASSIWTGGPDTGELFF.

There are many counts of this clonotype. The J gene is TRBJ2-7, the V gene TRBV30; TRBD1 is a possible D gene (6 bases). Per germline, CDR1 GTSNPN and CDR2 SVGIG (reference sequence). Deletions cut 2 bases from V and 8 bases from J, with 10 bases between. CDR3 size: 11 residues. As DNA, the CDR3 is TGTGCCTGGAGTCAGGGGCTCCAGCAGTACTTC. Protein sequence: CAWSQGLQQYF.

This clonotype occurred many times. The chain has TRBV30 and TRBJ2-5; 15 bases are shared with TRBD2. This CDR3 contains 15 residues. The trim removed 3 bases at V and 4 bases at J, leaving 3 bases unmatched. The V gene's germline CDR1 is GTSNPN and CDR2 SVGIG (reference sequence). CDR3 nucleotide sequence: TGTGCCTGGAGCCCGGGACTAGCGGGAGGAGAGACCCAGTACTTC. This gives the protein CAWSPGLAGGETQYF.

This clonotype has more than one count but fewer than ten. The chain links TRBV18 to TRBJ2-7, with a tentative D call TRBD1 (5 bases). Trimming stripped 3 bases from V and 7 bases from J, with 22 bases between. Germline V CDR1 and CDR2: KGHSH, LQKENI. The CDR3 loop spans 16 amino acids. This CDR3 reads CASSPRVATGQEEQYF. The CDR3 bases are TGTGCCAGCTCACCTCGAGTGGCCACCGGACAAGAAGAGCAGTACTTC. The full variable domain, rest sourced from reference TRBV18 and TRBJ2-7, is NAGVMQNPRHLVRRRGQEARLRCSPMKGHSHVYWYRQLPEEGLKFMVYLQKENIIDESGMPKERFSAEFPKEGPSILRIQQVVRGDSAAYFCASSPRVATGQEEQYFGPGTRLTVT.

V gene TRBV20-1 combines with J gene TRBJ1-2; TRBD1 matches at 7 bases. CDR1 is DFQATT and CDR2 is SNEGSKA in the germline V gene (reference sequence). CDR3 length equals 15 residues. V trimming: 6 bases; J trimming: 4 bases; junction bases outside the gene matches: 14. CDR3 nucleotides: TGCAGTGCGATCGATCAGACAGGGCTTATCTATGGCTACACCTTC. It encodes CSAIDQTGLIYGYTF.

This clonotype was seen repeatedly, ten times or more. V gene TRBV5-6 combines with J gene TRBJ2-3; D not certain. Deletions cut 2 bases from V and 2 bases from J, with 18 bases between. Germline lookup yields CDR1 SGHDT and CDR2 YYEEEE. This CDR3 comprises 17 residues. The CDR3: CASSLLVPMGSTDTQYF. The CDR3 DNA reads TGTGCCAGCAGCTTATTGGTCCCCATGGGCTCCACAGATACGCAGTATTTT.

This clonotype was counted at least ten times. The rearrangement links TRBV2 to TRBJ2-3; 9 bases align to TRBD2. Trimming cost V 0 bases and J 5 bases; bases outside gene matches: 6. CDR3 size: 16 residues. Germline V CDR1 and CDR2: SNHLY, FYNNEI. Here the CDR3 DNA reads TGTGCCAGCAGTGAAGCGGGGCGGGAGGGCCAAGATACGCAGTATTTT. Encoded protein: CASSEAGREGQDTQYF.

This clonotype was seen only a few times. The chain is built from TRBV11-2 and TRBJ2-2; no reliable D call. CDR1 SGHAT and CDR2 FQNNGV come from the germline V gene. The CDR3 runs 13 residues. The V end lost 5 bases, the J end lost 6 bases, and 10 bases lay between the germline ends. The CDR3 is CASSVDRSGELFF. The CDR3 coding sequence is TGTGCCAGCAGCGTCGACCGCTCCGGGGAGCTGTTTTTT.

This clonotype has ten or more counts. The rearrangement uses TRBV2 and TRBJ2-1; D gene ambiguous. Germline V lookup: CDR1 SNHLY, CDR2 FYNNEI. The V gene lost 6 bases and the J gene lost 1 base, with 10 bases spanning the gap. The CDR3 runs 14 residues. CDR3 sequence (DNA): TGTGCCAGCAGGACCTTATCGTCCTACAATGAGCAGTTCTTC. Translating it yields CASRTLSSYNEQFF. Complete variable domain (other parts from reference TRBV2 and TRBJ2-1): EPEVTQTPSHQVTQMGQEVILRCVPISNHLYFYWYRQILGQKVEFLVSFYNNEISEKSEIFDDQFSVERPDGSNFTLKIRSTKLEDSAMYFCASRTLSSYNEQFFGPGTRLTVL.

The table lists this clonotype with many counts. The chain joins TRBV5-1 to TRBJ1-2; D is uncertain. This CDR3 contains 14 residues. Trimming removed 2 bases at V and 1 base at J, with 9 bases between. Germline V gene sequence: CDR1 SGHRS, CDR2 YFSETQ. In DNA, the CDR3 is TGCGCCAGCAGCTTACGAGGGATTAACTATGGCTACACCTTC. Its protein product is CASSLRGINYGYTF.

The rearrangement uses TRBV7-2 and TRBJ2-1; TRBD2 aligns across 9 bases. There are 18 residues in the CDR3. Losses at the gene ends were 1 base for V and 6 bases for J; bases not matched to a gene: 13. CDR1 is SGHTA and CDR2 is FQGNSA in the germline V gene. CDR3 nucleotides: TGTGCCAGCAGCTTAGTTCCCCCGGGAATAGCGGGAGTCAATGAGCAGTTCTTC. This encodes CASSLVPPGIAGVNEQFF. The entire variable domain, with the rest obtained from reference TRBV7-2 and TRBJ2-1, is as follows: GAGVSQSPSNKVTEKGKDVELRCDPISGHTALYWYRQSLGQGLEFLIYFQGNSAPDKSGLPSDRFSAERTGGSVSTLTIQRTQQEDSAVYLCASSLVPPGIAGVNEQFFGPGTRLTVL.

This clonotype showed up just a few times. CDR3 in amino acids: CASSSTSGIEPSYEQYF. The CDR3 DNA reads TGTGCCAGCAGCTCGACTAGCGGAATTGAACCCTCCTACGAGCAGTACTTC. The V gene is TRBV11-2, the J gene TRBJ2-7; 9 bases align to TRBD2. Losses at the gene ends were 4 bases for V and 0 bases for J; bases not matched to a gene: 10. Per germline, CDR1 SGHAT and CDR2 FQNNGV. The CDR3 is 17 amino acids.

Regarding this clonotype: With a much larger clone just one base away, this may be a read error. V gene TRBV28 combines with J gene TRBJ1-1, with D tentatively TRBD1 (5 bases). The germline CDR1 and CDR2 sequences are MDHEN and SYDVKM. The CDR3 runs to 13 residues. V dropped 6 bases and J dropped 4 bases, with 12 bases sitting between them. CDR3 sequence (DNA): TGTGCCAGCAGCTGCAGGGTAGGCACTGAAGCTTTCTTT. It is translated as CASSCRVGTEAFF.

This clonotype was counted between two and nine times. V and J are TRBV2 and TRBJ2-7; unclear D gene. This CDR3 comprises 15 residues. The germline gives CDR1 SNHLY, CDR2 FYNNEI. V lost 2 bases, J lost 4 bases, and 15 bases lay in between. The CDR3 DNA is TGTGCCAGCAGTGAAATTGGCCCCCAAGGGTACGAGCAGTACTTC. It encodes CASSEIGPQGYEQYF.